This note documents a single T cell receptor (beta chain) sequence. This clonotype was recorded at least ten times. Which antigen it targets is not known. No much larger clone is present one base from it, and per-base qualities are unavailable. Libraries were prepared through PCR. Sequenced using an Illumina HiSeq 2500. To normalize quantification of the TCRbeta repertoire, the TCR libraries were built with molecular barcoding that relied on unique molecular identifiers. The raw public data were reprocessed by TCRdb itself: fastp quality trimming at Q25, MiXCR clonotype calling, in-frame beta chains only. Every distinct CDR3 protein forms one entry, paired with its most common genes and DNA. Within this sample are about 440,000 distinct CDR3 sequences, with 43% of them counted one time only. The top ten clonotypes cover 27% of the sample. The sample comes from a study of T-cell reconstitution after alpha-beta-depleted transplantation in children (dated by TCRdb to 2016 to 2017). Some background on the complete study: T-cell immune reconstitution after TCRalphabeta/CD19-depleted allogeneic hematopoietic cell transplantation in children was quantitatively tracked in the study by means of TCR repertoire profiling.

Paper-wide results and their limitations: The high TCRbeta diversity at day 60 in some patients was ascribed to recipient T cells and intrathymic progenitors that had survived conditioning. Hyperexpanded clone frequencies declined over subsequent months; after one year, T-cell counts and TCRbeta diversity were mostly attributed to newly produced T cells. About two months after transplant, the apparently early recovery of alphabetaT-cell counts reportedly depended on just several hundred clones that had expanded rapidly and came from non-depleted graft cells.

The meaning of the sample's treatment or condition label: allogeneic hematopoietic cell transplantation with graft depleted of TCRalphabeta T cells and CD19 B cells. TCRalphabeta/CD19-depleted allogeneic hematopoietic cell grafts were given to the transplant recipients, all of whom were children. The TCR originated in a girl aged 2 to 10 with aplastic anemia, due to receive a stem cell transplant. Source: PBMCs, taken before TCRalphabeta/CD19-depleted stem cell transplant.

The CDR3 corresponds to CASSLGLDRYYEQYF. The nucleotide sequence reads TGTGCCAGCAGCTTGGGATTGGACCGGTACTACGAGCAGTACTTC. The chain couples TRBV5-5 to TRBJ2-7, with the D gene not confidently named. Trimming removed 0 bases from V and 3 bases from J, leaving 13 bases between the germline ends. The germline V gene encodes CDR1 SGHKS and CDR2 YYEKEE (reference sequence). There are 15 amino acids in the CDR3, from cysteine to phenylalanine inclusive. Left in the record is the CDR3 DNA by itself, 45 bases read in frame from the first base. Reference TRBV5-5 and TRBJ2-7 genes cover what lies past the CDR3, so the full variable domain is DAGVTQSPTHLIKTRGQQVTLRCSPISGHKSVSWYQQVLGQGPQFIFQYYEKEERGRGNFPDRFSARQFPNYSSELNVNALLLGDSALYLCASSLGLDRYYEQYFGPGTRLTVT.